This passage covers 14 T cell receptor beta chains from one sample sequenced in a study of T-cell memory formation after mild COVID-19. Each CDR3 protein is one row after TCRdb ran MiXCR on the 5' RACE reads. The sample holds 550,000 to 700,000 distinct CDR3 sequences, about 18% seen once. The sample comprised PBMCs or a T cell subset sorted from them (not recorded which). The receptor source for this set is an adult woman who had mild COVID-19 (a few samples of this study predate the infection). Cell type and time point are not known.

This clonotype was counted only a few times. This sequence joins TRBV20-1 and TRBJ1-2; no reliable D call. CDR1 and CDR2 (germline): DFQATT, SNEGSKA (reference sequence). The V end lost 3 bases, the J end lost 5 bases, and 10 bases lay between the germline ends. The CDR3 is 12 amino acids. The CDR3 coding sequence is TGCAGTGCTAGGTCCTCGGGGTATGGCTACACCTTC. Translating gives CSARSSGYGYTF.

The gene calls are TRBV5-1 and TRBJ1-2, with 7 nucleotides matching TRBD1. The V and J ends lost 4 bases and 2 bases, in that order; junction bases with no gene match: 5. This CDR3 contains 14 residues. Germline CDR1 and CDR2: SGHRS and YFSETQ. CDR3 protein: CASSPGTDNYGYTF. The CDR3 DNA sequence: TGCGCCAGCAGCCCTGGGACAGACAACTATGGCTACACCTTC. Complete variable domain (other parts from reference TRBV5-1 and TRBJ1-2): KAGVTQTPRYLIKTRGQQVTLSCSPISGHRSVSWYQQTPGQGLQFLFEYFSETQRNKGNFPGRFSGRQFSNSRSEMNVSTLELGDSALYLCASSPGTDNYGYTFGSGTRLTVV.

This clonotype appeared a few times. The chain employs TRBV6-1 and TRBJ1-5; D remains ambiguous. The CDR3 loop spans 13 amino acids. V lost 7 bases and J lost 4, with 11 bases in between. In germline, CDR1 is MNHNS, CDR2 SASEGT. The CDR3 sequence: CASTVESNQPQHF. CDR3 DNA: TGTGCCAGCACCGTTGAAAGTAATCAGCCCCAGCATTTT.

The chain joins TRBV18 to TRBJ2-1; TRBD2 aligns across 11 bases. CDR3 length: 14 residues. The germline V gene has CDR1 KGHSH and CDR2 LQKENI. Trimming cost V 4 bases and J 9 bases; bases outside gene matches: 5. The CDR3 nucleotides read TGTGCCAGCTCACTAGCGGGAGGGAGCGGTGAGCAGTTCTTC. Amino acids: CASSLAGGSGEQFF. The full variable domain, completed using reference TRBV18 and TRBJ2-1, is NAGVMQNPRHLVRRRGQEARLRCSPMKGHSHVYWYRQLPEEGLKFMVYLQKENIIDESGMPKERFSAEFPKEGPSILRIQQVVRGDSAAYFCASSLAGGSGEQFFGPGTRLTVL.

This clonotype was counted between two and nine times. The CDR3 reads CSVLDRGGYEQYF. The CDR3 DNA follows: TGCAGCGTTTTGGACAGGGGAGGCTACGAGCAGTACTTC. This rearrangement joins TRBV29-1 to TRBJ2-7; TRBD1 matches at 9 bases. The germline CDR1 and CDR2 sequences are SQVTM and ANQGSEA. V dropped 5 bases and J dropped 3; count of bases not matched to a gene: 5. The CDR3 is 13 residues long.

This clonotype was seen a few times. This chain links TRBV29-1 with TRBJ1-1, with TRBD1 matching over 10 bases. The CDR3 runs to 14 residues. Germline V gene sequence: CDR1 SQVTM, CDR2 ANQGSEA. V lost 6 bases and J lost 3; bases outside the gene matches: 7. The CDR3 nucleotides read TGCAGCGTCCCCTGGACAGGGGGATACACTGAAGCTTTCTTT. Amino acid sequence: CSVPWTGGYTEAFF.

This clonotype has a handful of counts. V and J are TRBV5-4 and TRBJ2-2; D is unresolved. The CDR3 consists of 15 residues. Germline V gives CDR1 SGHNT, CDR2 YYREEE (reference sequence). Trimming removed 1 base at V and 6 bases at J, with 13 bases between. The DNA of the CDR3 is TGTGCCAGCAGCTTGTTGGATGTGGGCCCCGGGGAGCTGTTTTTT. Residues: CASSLLDVGPGELFF. Drawing the rest from reference TRBV5-4 and TRBJ2-2, the complete variable domain is ETGVTQSPTHLIKTRGQQVTLRCSSQSGHNTVSWYQQALGQGPQFIFQYYREEENGRGNFPPRFSGLQFPNYSSELNVNALELDDSALYLCASSLLDVGPGELFFGEGSRLTVL.

The V gene is TRBV20-1, the J gene TRBJ2-1, with 11 bases fitting TRBD2. Germline CDR1 reads DFQATT; CDR2 reads SNEGSKA (reference sequence). J lost 4 bases, V lost 2 bases, and 4 bases had no gene match. This CDR3 has 15 residues. This CDR3 reads CSARKLAGAYNEQFF. CDR3 sequence (DNA): TGCAGTGCTAGAAAACTAGCGGGGGCGTACAATGAGCAGTTCTTC.

The chain couples TRBV6-5 to TRBJ2-7; perhaps TRBD1 as D (5 bases). CDR1 and CDR2 from the germline V gene are MNHEY and SVGAGI. Trimming took 6 bases from V and 3 from J, leaving 18 bases between them. The CDR3 is made up of 15 amino acids. The CDR3 loop reads CASRLTDRTLYEQYF. CDR3 nucleotides: TGTGCCAGCAGATTAACCGACAGAACCCTCTACGAGCAGTACTTC.

The sample holds a few counts of this clonotype. This chain links TRBV3-1 with TRBJ1-3; D unresolved. Looked up from germline, CDR1 is LGHDT and CDR2 is YNNKEL (reference sequence). The CDR3 has 15 residues. The V end lost 4 bases, the J end lost 2 bases, and 12 bases lay between the germline ends. CDR3 nucleotides: TGTGCCAGCAGCCGATCGGGGAGTACTGGAAACACCATATATTTT. Protein sequence: CASSRSGSTGNTIYF.

The gene calls are TRBV20-1 and TRBJ2-5; D perhaps matches TRBD2 (5 bases). The ends were cut back, 6 bases at V and 2 bases at J, with 13 bases in the middle. CDR1 is DFQATT, CDR2 SNEGSKA, per germline (reference sequence). The CDR3 is made up of 13 amino acids. The chain's CDR3 is CSARGPRQETQYF. CDR3 in DNA: TGCAGTGCCCGAGGGCCTAGGCAAGAGACCCAGTACTTC.

V gene TRBV28 combines with J gene TRBJ2-6; D remains unclear. Germline V CDR1 and CDR2: MDHEN, SYDVKM. This CDR3 spans 15 amino acids. The V end lost 3 bases, the J end lost 2 bases, and 8 bases lay between the germline ends. CDR3: CASSLPNAGANVLTF. The CDR3 bases are TGTGCCAGCAGTTTGCCCAACGCTGGGGCCAACGTCCTGACTTTC.

The rearrangement links TRBV20-1 to TRBJ2-7; 8 bases align to TRBD1. This CDR3 comprises 13 residues. The junction had 7 bases not matched to a gene; V was cut back by 6 bases and J by 3 bases. The germline V gene encodes CDR1 DFQATT and CDR2 SNEGSKA (reference sequence). CDR3 sequence reads: CSASGQGGYEQYF. The DNA for the CDR3 is TGCAGTGCCTCTGGACAGGGCGGCTACGAGCAGTACTTC.

V gene TRBV3-1 combines with J gene TRBJ1-6; possible D gene TRBD1, 6 bases. Trimming stripped 6 bases from V and 4 bases from J, with 13 bases between. The germline V gene has CDR1 LGHDT and CDR2 YNNKEL (reference sequence). This CDR3 has 15 amino acids. CDR3 loop: CASRRQAEYNSPLHF. The CDR3 nucleotides are TGTGCCAGCAGGAGACAGGCAGAGTATAATTCACCCCTCCACTTT. Full variable domain (remainder filled in from reference TRBV3-1 and TRBJ1-6): DTAVSQTPKYLVTQMGNDKSIKCEQNLGHDTMYWYKQDSKKFLKIMFSYNNKELIINETVPNRFSPKSPDKAHLNLHINSLELGDSAVYFCASRRQAEYNSPLHFGNGTRLTVT.